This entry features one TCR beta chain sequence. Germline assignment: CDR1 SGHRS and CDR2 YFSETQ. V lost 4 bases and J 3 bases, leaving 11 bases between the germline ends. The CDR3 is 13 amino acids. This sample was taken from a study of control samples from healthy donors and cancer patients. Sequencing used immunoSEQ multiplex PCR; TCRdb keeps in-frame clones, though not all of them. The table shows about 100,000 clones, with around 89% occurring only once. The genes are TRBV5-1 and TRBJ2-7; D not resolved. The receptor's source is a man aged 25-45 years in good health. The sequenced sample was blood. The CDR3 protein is CASSPDGYYEQYV. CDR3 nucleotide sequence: TGCGCCAGCAGCCCGGACGGCTACTACGAGCAGTACGTC.